This T cell receptor (beta chain) originates from a study of T cell responses to AZD1222 COVID-19 vaccine. About the study: Both about-4-week and about-12-week second-dose recipients were combined.

Points on this clone: Its cognate antigen is unknown.

Data came from immunoSEQ multiplex PCR; TCRdb stores just in-frame clones and leaves some out. The sample gives about 150,000 clones, about nine tenths of which show up once; around 3.2% is in the top ten. General study results and limits: Donors, mostly white British, included more females; clonal diversity was possibly underestimated. Samples come after the peak T cell response, not at day 14. Dominant at 160-218 and 743-854, vaccine-associated CD4 TCRs also spanned spike.

Germline CDR1 is LGHNT and CDR2 is FRNRAP. Trimming removed 2 bases at V and 0 bases at J, with 8 bases between. The CDR3 runs to 16 residues. The TCR originated in an adult in good health. The source material was peripheral blood, sampled on day 0 of AZD1222 vaccination. The chain couples TRBV12-5 to TRBJ2-6; the D is unclear. This chain's CDR3 is CASGLSLGSGANVLTF. The CDR3 DNA reads as TGTGCTAGTGGTTTGTCCCTAGGCTCTGGGGCCAACGTCCTGACTTTC.